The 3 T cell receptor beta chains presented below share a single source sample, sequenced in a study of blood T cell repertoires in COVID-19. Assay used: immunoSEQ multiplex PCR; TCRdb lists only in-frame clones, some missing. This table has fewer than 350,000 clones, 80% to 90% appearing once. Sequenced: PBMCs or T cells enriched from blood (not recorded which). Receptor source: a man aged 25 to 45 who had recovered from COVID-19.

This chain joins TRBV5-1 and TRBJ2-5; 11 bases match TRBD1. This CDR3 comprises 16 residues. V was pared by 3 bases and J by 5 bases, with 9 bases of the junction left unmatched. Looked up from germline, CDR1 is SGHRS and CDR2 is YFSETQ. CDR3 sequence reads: CASSWGQGGILETQYF. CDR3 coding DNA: TGCGCCAGCAGCTGGGGACAGGGGGGTATATTGGAGACCCAGTACTTC. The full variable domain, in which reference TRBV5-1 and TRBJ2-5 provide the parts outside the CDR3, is KAGVTQTPRYLIKTRGQQVTLSCSPISGHRSVSWYQQTPGQGLQFLFEYFSETQRNKGNFPGRFSGRQFSNSRSEMNVSTLELGDSALYLCASSWGQGGILETQYFGPGTRLLVL.

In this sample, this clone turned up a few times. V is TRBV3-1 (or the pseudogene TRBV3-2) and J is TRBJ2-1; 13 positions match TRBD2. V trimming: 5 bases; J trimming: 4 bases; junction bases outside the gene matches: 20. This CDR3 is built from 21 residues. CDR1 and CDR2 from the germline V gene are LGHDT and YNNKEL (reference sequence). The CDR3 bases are TGTGCCAGCAGCAAAACCTATCCACCCCCGACTAGCGGGGGGCAGTACAATGAGCAGTTCTTC. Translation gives CASSKTYPPPTSGGQYNEQFF.

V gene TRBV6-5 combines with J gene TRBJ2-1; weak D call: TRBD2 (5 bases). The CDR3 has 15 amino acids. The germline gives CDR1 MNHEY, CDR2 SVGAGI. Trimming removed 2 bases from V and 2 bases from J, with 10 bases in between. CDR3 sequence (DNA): TGTGCCAGCAGTTACAACGCGGGCCCCTACAATGAGCAGTTCTTC. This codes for CASSYNAGPYNEQFF.